The next 8 T cell receptor beta chains were all read from a single sample in a study of OX40 agonist ivuxolimab in advanced cancers. This table comes from immunoSEQ multiplex PCR, and its TCRdb copy is limited to in-frame clones, with some not included. The sample records about 82,000 clones, approximately 86% being singletons. Sample: CD4+ or CD8+ T cells sorted from blood, taken in a trial of the OX40 agonist ivuxolimab. All receptors derive from an adult with an advanced solid tumor such as melanoma, head and neck, liver or kidney cancer.

This clone has a single count. V gene TRBV10-3 combines with J gene TRBJ1-1; 8 bases agree with TRBD1. Germline V gene data show CDR1 as ENHRY and CDR2 as SYGVKD. The trim removed 4 bases at V and 1 base at J, leaving 11 bases unmatched. CDR3 length: 17 amino acids. In DNA, the CDR3 is TGTGCCATCAGTGCAGGACAGGGCCAAAATACGAACACTGAAGCTTTCTTT. It encodes CAISAGQGQNTNTEAFF.

The chain carries TRBV7-3 and TRBJ2-3; 11 bases are shared with TRBD2. Losses at the gene ends were 2 bases for V and 10 bases for J; bases not matched to a gene: 8. CDR3 length: 15 amino acids. CDR1 and CDR2 (germline): SGHTA, FQGTGA. CDR3 nucleotides: TGTGCCAGCAGCTTAGGAATAGCGGGGGGGCATCCGCAGTATTTT. It encodes CASSLGIAGGHPQYF.

V is TRBV19 and J is TRBJ1-6; D possibly corresponds to TRBD1 (6 bases). This CDR3 spans 14 amino acids. From germline, CDR1 is LNHDA and CDR2 SQIVND (reference sequence). V was trimmed by 9 bases and J by 6 bases, leaving 15 bases between them. In nucleotides, the CDR3 is TGTGCCAGCCGCCCGGGGGCGTTTAATTCACCCCTCCACTTT. Translated, it gives CASRPGAFNSPLHF.

The genes are TRBV9 and TRBJ1-4; D is undetermined. This CDR3 contains 16 residues. Looked up from germline, CDR1 is SGDLS and CDR2 is YYNGEE. V was pared by 3 bases and J by 0 bases, with 12 bases between. CDR3 residues: CASSARTDATNEKLFF. CDR3 in DNA: TGTGCCAGCAGCGCCCGTACCGACGCAACTAATGAAAAACTGTTTTTT.

This chain links TRBV9 with TRBJ2-5, with 8 nucleotides matching TRBD2. The better agreement between TRBJ2-7 and the DNA end casts doubt on the J call. CDR1 and CDR2 from the germline V gene are SGDLS and YYNGEE. The CDR3 runs to 16 residues. The CDR3 DNA is TGTGCCAGCAGCCCGCAGCCAGGACTAGCTTCCTACGAGCAGTACTTC. Amino acid sequence: CASSPQPGLASYEQYF.

This chain connects TRBV4-2 to TRBJ1-5; 8 nucleotides line up with TRBD1. Germline CDR1 is LGHNA and CDR2 is YNFKEQ. The length of the CDR3 is 15 residues. The ends lost 5 bases at V and 1 base at J; junction bases unmatched: 4. The CDR3 region is CASSFQGASNQPQHF. Written as DNA, the CDR3 is TGTGCCAGCAGCTTTCAGGGGGCGAGCAATCAGCCCCAGCATTTT.

This clone was seen many times. The CDR3 nucleotides read TGTGCCAGCGGAGCAGGGCTTAGTAATGAAAAACTGTTTTTT. Translating gives CASGAGLSNEKLFF. The V gene is TRBV11-2, the J gene TRBJ1-4, with a weak D call TRBD1 (5 bases). V gave up 8 bases and J gave up 4 bases, with 14 bases separating them. Germline values: CDR1 SGHAT, CDR2 FQNNGV. The CDR3 has 14 residues.

Here the CDR3 DNA reads TGTGCCAGCAGCTCTGGGACAGGTCCCTACGGATATGGCTACACCTTC. It is translated as CASSSGTGPYGYGYTF. The rearrangement links TRBV7-9 to TRBJ1-2; 8 positions agree with TRBD1. The J segment lost 5 bases and the V segment lost 4 bases, leaving 12 bases of the junction unmatched. Germline loops: CDR1 SEHNR, CDR2 FQNEAQ (reference sequence). The CDR3 runs 16 residues.